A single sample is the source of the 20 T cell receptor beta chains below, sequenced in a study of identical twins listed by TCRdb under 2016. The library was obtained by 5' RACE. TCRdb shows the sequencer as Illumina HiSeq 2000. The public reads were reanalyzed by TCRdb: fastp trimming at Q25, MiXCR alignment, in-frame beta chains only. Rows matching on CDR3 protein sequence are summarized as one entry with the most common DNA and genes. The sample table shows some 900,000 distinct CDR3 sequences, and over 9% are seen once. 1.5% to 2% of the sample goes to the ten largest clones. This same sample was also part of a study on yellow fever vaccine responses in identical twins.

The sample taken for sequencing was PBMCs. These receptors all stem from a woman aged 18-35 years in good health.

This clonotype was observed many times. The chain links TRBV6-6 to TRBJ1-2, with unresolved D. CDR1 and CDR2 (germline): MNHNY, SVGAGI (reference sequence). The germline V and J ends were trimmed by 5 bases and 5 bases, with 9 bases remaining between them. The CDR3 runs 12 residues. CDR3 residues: CASSDDLYGYTF. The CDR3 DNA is TGTGCCAGCAGTGATGACCTATATGGCTACACCTTC.

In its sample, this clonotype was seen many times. CDR3 DNA sequence: TGTGCCAGCAGTGACTCAGGGGGCAGCGCAGATACGCAGTATTTT. As protein: CASSDSGGSADTQYF. The chain links TRBV6-4 to TRBJ2-3; 7 bases line up with TRBD1. The CDR3 length is 15 residues. The germline CDR1 and CDR2 sequences are MRHNA and SNTAGT. V lost 0 bases and J lost 4; bases outside the gene matches: 4.

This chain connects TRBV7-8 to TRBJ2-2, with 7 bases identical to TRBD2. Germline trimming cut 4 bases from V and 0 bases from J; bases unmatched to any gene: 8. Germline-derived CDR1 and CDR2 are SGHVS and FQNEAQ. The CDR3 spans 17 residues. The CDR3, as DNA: TGTGCCAGCAGCTCTCGGTGGGGGGGAACGAACACCGGGGAGCTGTTTTTT. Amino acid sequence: CASSSRWGGTNTGELFF.

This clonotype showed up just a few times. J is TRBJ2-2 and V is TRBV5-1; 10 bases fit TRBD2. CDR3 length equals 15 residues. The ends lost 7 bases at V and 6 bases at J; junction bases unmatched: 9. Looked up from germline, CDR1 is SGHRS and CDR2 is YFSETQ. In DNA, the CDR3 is TGCGCCAGCGGACTAGCGGTCCCACGGGCCGGGGAGCTGTTTTTT. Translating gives CASGLAVPRAGELFF.

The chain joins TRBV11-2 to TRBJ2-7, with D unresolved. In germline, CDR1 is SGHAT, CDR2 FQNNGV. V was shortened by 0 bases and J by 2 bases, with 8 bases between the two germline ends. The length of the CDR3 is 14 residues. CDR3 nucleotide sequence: TGTGCCAGCAGCTTAGAATACGGACCCTACGAGCAGTACGTC. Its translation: CASSLEYGPYEQYV.

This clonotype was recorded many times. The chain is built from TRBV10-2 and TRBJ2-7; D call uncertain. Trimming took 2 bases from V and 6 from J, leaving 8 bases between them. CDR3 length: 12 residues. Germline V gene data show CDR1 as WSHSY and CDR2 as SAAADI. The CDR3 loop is CASSERSSEQYV. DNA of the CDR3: TGCGCCAGCAGTGAGAGGAGTAGCGAGCAGTACGTC.

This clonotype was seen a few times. DNA of the CDR3: TGTGCCAGCAGCCAGATAGGGTCCGAGCAGTACGTC. Protein sequence: CASSQIGSEQYV. V gene TRBV6-1 combines with J gene TRBJ2-7; D is unclear. V lost 6 bases and J lost 6, with 12 bases in between. Germline V gene data show CDR1 as MNHNS and CDR2 as SASEGT. The CDR3 has 12 amino acids.

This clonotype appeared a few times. The CDR3: CATSGGTWGNQPQHF. The CDR3 nucleotides are TGTGCCACCAGTGGAGGCACCTGGGGAAATCAGCCCCAGCATTTT. This chain joins TRBV24-1 and TRBJ1-5; D gene unclear. Germline-derived CDR1 and CDR2 are KGHDR and SFDVKD. The CDR3 covers 15 residues. Trimming took off 5 bases at V and 4 bases at J, with 14 bases between the two ends.

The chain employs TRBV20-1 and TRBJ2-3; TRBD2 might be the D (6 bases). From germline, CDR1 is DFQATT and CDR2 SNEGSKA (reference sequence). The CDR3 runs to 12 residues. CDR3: CKTGTLAETQYF. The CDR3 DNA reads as TGCAAAACCGGGACTCTCGCGGAAACGCAGTATTTT.

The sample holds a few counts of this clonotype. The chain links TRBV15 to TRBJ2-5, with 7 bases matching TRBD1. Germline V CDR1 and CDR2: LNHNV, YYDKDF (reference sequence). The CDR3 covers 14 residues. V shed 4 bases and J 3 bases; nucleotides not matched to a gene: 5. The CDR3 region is CATSIGTEEETQYF. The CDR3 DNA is TGTGCCACCAGCATCGGGACAGAAGAAGAGACCCAGTACTTC. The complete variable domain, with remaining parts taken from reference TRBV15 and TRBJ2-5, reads DAMVIQNPRYQVTQFGKPVTLSCSQTLNHNVMYWYQQKSSQAPKLLFHYYDKDFNNEADTPDNFQSRRPNTSFCFLDIRSPGLGDTAMYLCATSIGTEEETQYFGPGTRLLVL.

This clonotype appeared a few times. The CDR3 DNA follows: TGTGCCAGCAGCTTAGAGGAAGGGCCAGAGACCCAGTACTTC. This gives the protein CASSLEEGPETQYF. This chain connects TRBV7-9 to TRBJ2-5; D uncertain. The V end lost 1 base, the J end lost 4 bases, and 10 bases lay between the germline ends. CDR1 is SEHNR, CDR2 FQNEAQ, per germline (reference sequence). CDR3 length: 14 residues. Drawing the rest from reference TRBV7-9 and TRBJ2-5, the complete variable domain is DTGVSQNPRHKITKRGQNVTFRCDPISEHNRLYWYRQTLGQGPEFLTYFQNEAQLEKSRLLSDRFSAERPKGSFSTLEIQRTEQGDSAMYLCASSLEEGPETQYFGPGTRLLVL.

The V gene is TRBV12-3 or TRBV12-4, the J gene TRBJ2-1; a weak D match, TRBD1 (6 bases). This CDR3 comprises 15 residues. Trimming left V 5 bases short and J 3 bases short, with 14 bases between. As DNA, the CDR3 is TGTGCCAGCAGTCCAAGGGACAATCTCTACAATGAGCAGTTCTTC. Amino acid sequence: CASSPRDNLYNEQFF.

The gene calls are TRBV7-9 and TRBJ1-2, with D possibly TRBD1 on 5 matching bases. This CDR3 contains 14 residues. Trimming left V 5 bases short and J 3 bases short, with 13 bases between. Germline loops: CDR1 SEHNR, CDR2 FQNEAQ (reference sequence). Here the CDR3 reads CASSPPGDYYGYTF. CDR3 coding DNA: TGTGCCAGCAGCCCCCCTGGGGACTACTATGGCTACACCTTC.

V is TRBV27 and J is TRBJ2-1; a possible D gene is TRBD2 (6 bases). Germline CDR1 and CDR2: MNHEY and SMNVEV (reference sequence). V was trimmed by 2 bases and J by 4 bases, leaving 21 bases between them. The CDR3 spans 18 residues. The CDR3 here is CASSLPPPLRGSYNEQFF. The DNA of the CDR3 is TGTGCCAGCAGTTTACCCCCTCCCCTTCGGGGGAGTTACAATGAGCAGTTCTTC.

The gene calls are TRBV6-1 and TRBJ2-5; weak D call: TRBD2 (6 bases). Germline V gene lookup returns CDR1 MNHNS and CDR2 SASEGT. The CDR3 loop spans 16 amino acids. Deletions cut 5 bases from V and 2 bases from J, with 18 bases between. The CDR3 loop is CASSKSLGTEQETQYF. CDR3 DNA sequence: TGTGCCAGCAGTAAATCATTAGGGACTGAACAAGAGACCCAGTACTTC.

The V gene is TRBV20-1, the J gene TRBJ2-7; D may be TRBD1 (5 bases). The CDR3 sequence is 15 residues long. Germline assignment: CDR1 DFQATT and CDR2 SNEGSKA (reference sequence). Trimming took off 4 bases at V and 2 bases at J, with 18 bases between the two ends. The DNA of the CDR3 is TGCAGTGCTACCCAGATTTTAGGCAGGGCCTACGAGCAGTACGTC. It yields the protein CSATQILGRAYEQYV.

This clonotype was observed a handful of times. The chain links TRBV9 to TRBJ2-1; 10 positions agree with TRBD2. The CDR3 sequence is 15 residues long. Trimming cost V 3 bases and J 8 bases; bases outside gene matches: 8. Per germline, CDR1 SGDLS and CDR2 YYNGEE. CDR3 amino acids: CASSARGTSDYEQFF. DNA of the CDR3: TGTGCCAGCAGCGCCCGAGGGACTAGCGACTATGAGCAGTTCTTC.

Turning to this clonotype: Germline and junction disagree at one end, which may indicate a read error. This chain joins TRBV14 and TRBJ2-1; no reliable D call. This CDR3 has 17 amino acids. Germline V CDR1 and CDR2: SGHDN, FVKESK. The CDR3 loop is CATSQVVGRPPGGEQFF. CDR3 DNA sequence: TGCGCCACCAGCCAAGTTGTAGGTCGGCCGCCCGGCGGTGAGCAGTTCTTC.

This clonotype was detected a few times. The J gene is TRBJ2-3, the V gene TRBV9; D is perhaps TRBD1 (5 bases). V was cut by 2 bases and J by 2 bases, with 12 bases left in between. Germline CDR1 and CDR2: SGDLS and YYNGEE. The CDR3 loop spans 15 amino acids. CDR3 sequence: CASSVDTGSTDTQYF. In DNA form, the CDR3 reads TGTGCCAGCAGCGTCGACACAGGCTCCACAGATACGCAGTATTTT.

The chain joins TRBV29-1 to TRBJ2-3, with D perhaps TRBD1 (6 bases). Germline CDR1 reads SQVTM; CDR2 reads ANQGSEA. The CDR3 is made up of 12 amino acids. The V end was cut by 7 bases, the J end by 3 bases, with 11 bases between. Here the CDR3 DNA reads TGCAGCGCTTGGACAGCGACAGATACGCAGTATTTT. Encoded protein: CSAWTATDTQYF.